These 28 T cell receptor beta chains were all obtained from the same sample, sequenced in a study of T-cell memory formation after mild COVID-19 (dated by TCRdb to 2020 to 2022). Library preparation used 5' RACE. The data were produced on an Illumina NovaSeq 6000. The public reads were run again by TCRdb, first through fastp at Q25 and then through MiXCR, and only productive beta chains were kept. Every CDR3 protein is listed once, alongside the most common genes and DNA of its rows. The sample table lists 34,000 or so distinct CDR3 sequences, roughly 7.5% of them with a count of one. 25% to 30% of the sample is taken by the ten largest. The specimen sequenced was PBMCs or a T cell subset sorted from them (not recorded which). These receptors were obtained from a man younger than 30 who had mild COVID-19 (a few samples of this study predate the infection). The sample titles of this study are shuffled in the database, so cell type and time point are left out; the donor was told from shared clones.

This clonotype was observed many times. The chain couples TRBV6-4 to TRBJ2-1, with a weak D call TRBD2 (6 bases). Deletions cut 6 bases from V and 6 bases from J, with 15 bases between. The CDR3 length is 14 residues. CDR1 is MRHNA, CDR2 SNTAGT, per germline. CDR3 protein: CASSPGRGANEQFF. CDR3 nucleotides: TGTGCCAGCAGCCCCGGGAGAGGGGCCAATGAGCAGTTCTTC.

In this sample, this clonotype turned up a few times. The chain combines TRBV5-4 with TRBJ2-5; D uncertain. The germline V gene encodes CDR1 SGHNT and CDR2 YYREEE (reference sequence). V was shortened by 0 bases and J by 3 bases, with 6 bases between the two germline ends. The length of the CDR3 is 13 residues. The CDR3 here is CASSLAKKETQYF. The CDR3 DNA reads TGTGCCAGCAGCTTGGCCAAAAAAGAGACCCAGTACTTC.

The chain uses TRBV6-2 or TRBV6-3 and TRBJ2-5; TRBD1 matches at 7 bases. After removal of 7 bases from V and 2 bases from J, the junction contained 10 bases not matched to a gene. There are 15 residues in the CDR3. CDR1 is MNHEY, CDR2 SVGEGT, per germline. CDR3 sequence reads: CASTPGQGDQETQYF. The CDR3 nucleotides are TGTGCCAGCACACCGGGTCAGGGGGATCAAGAGACCCAGTACTTC.

Many counts were recorded for this clonotype. The CDR3 nucleotides read TGCGCCAGCAGCCGATCGGGACAGGGGTATTACAATGAGCAGTTCTTC. Translating it yields CASSRSGQGYYNEQFF. J is TRBJ2-1 and V is TRBV5-1, with 10 positions matching TRBD1. This CDR3 region has 16 residues. The germline CDR1 and CDR2 sequences are SGHRS and YFSETQ. V was pared by 4 bases and J by 4 bases, with 8 bases of the junction left unmatched.

This clonotype was picked up many times. The chain is built from TRBV27 and TRBJ1-2; maybe TRBD1 (5 bases). Germline-derived CDR1 and CDR2 are MNHEY and SMNVEV (reference sequence). Trimming cost V 7 bases and J 4 bases, with 19 bases left between them. The length of the CDR3 is 15 residues. The CDR3 loop reads CASTPRDAGSYGYTF. CDR3 bases: TGTGCCAGCACCCCCCGGGACGCGGGGAGCTATGGCTACACCTTC.

This clonotype was counted ten times or more. The J gene is TRBJ2-3, the V gene TRBV4-3; TRBD1 aligns across 8 bases. The CDR3 is 14 amino acids. V shed 4 bases, J shed 7 bases, and the junction held 7 bases outside the gene matches. Germline CDR1 LGHNA, CDR2 YSLEER. CDR3 amino acids: CASSPQGAVYTQYF. DNA for the CDR3: TGCGCCAGCAGCCCCCAGGGGGCTGTGTATACGCAGTATTTT.

The genes are TRBV4-1 and TRBJ2-6; D possibly corresponds to TRBD2 (6 bases). V was cut by 1 base and J by 0 bases, with 19 bases left in between. This CDR3 comprises 20 residues. Per germline, CDR1 MGHRA and CDR2 YSYEKL. CDR3: CASSQGRVGRAFSGANVLTF. The CDR3 coding sequence is TGCGCCAGCAGCCAAGGGAGGGTTGGCAGGGCGTTCTCTGGGGCCAACGTCCTGACTTTC.

This clonotype was seen only once. The chain uses TRBV20-1 and TRBJ2-5, with TRBD1 identical over 7 bases. Germline lookup yields CDR1 DFQATT and CDR2 SNEGSKA (reference sequence). The CDR3 runs to 14 residues. Germline trimming cut 1 base from V and 5 bases from J; bases unmatched to any gene: 7. This CDR3 is CSARALGTVETQYF. For the CDR3, the DNA is TGCAGTGCTAGAGCTTTAGGGACAGTCGAGACCCAGTACTTC.

This chain links TRBV5-1 with TRBJ2-1; TRBD2 aligns across 9 bases. The trim removed 1 base at V and 7 bases at J, leaving 3 bases unmatched. In germline, CDR1 is SGHRS, CDR2 YFSETQ. CDR3 length: 14 residues. The CDR3 DNA sequence: TGCGCCAGCAGCTTGATGGCGGGGGGGAATGAGCAGTTCTTC. This gives the protein CASSLMAGGNEQFF.

This clonotype was recorded at least ten times. The J gene is TRBJ2-3, the V gene TRBV7-2; 7 bases are a match to TRBD1. From germline, CDR1 is SGHTA and CDR2 FQGNSA. With V trimmed by 4 bases and J by 7 bases, 8 bases remained unmatched. This CDR3 is 14 amino acids long. Here the CDR3 reads CASSSVTGRNTQYF. As DNA, the CDR3 is TGTGCCAGCAGCTCGGTGACAGGGCGAAATACGCAGTATTTT.

Ten or more counts support this clonotype. The V gene is TRBV15, the J gene TRBJ2-4; D tentatively fits TRBD1 or TRBD2 (5 bases each). The CDR3 is made up of 14 amino acids. Trimming cost V 0 bases and J 6 bases, with 9 bases left between them. Germline V lookup: CDR1 LNHNV, CDR2 YYDKDF (reference sequence). The DNA for the CDR3 is TGTGCCACCAGCAGAGAGGGGGAGACAAACATTCAGTACTTC. Translation gives CATSREGETNIQYF.

This clonotype was seen ten or more times. CDR3 amino acids: CSAHHMGGQETQYF. CDR3 bases: TGCAGTGCTCACCATATGGGAGGGCAAGAGACCCAGTACTTC. The V call is TRBV20-1, the J call TRBJ2-5; TRBD2 matches at 7 bases. CDR3 length: 14 residues. The V segment lost 5 bases and the J segment 2 bases; nucleotides outside the gene matches: 8. Germline loops: CDR1 DFQATT, CDR2 SNEGSKA (reference sequence).

This clonotype was found many times. The chain joins TRBV11-2 to TRBJ1-1; D ambiguous. This CDR3 has 16 amino acids. V lost 0 bases and J 1 base, leaving 12 bases between the germline ends. Germline assignment: CDR1 SGHAT and CDR2 FQNNGV. CDR3: CASSLEWRLKNTEAFF. In DNA, the CDR3 is TGTGCCAGCAGCTTAGAATGGCGCCTAAAGAACACTGAAGCTTTCTTT.

The chain is built from TRBV25-1 and TRBJ2-2, with 7 bases fitting TRBD1. V was pared by 6 bases and J by 6 bases, with 10 bases of the junction left unmatched. The CDR3 consists of 15 residues. CDR1 is MGHDK and CDR2 is SYGVNS in the germline V gene. CDR3 loop: CASREGDREAGELFF. The CDR3 DNA sequence: TGTGCCAGCAGGGAAGGAGACAGGGAAGCCGGGGAGCTGTTTTTT.

The chain combines TRBV13 with TRBJ2-3; possibly TRBD1 for D (5 bases). CDR3 length equals 13 residues. Germline CDR1 reads PRHDT; CDR2 reads FYEKMQ (reference sequence). Trimming took off 5 bases at V and 1 base at J, with 7 bases between the two ends. CDR3: CASSRRGTDTQYF. The CDR3 DNA reads as TGTGCCAGCAGCCGCAGGGGCACAGATACGCAGTATTTT.

This clonotype was found many times. The CDR3 sequence is CASTIPPLNEQYF. The DNA for the CDR3 is TGTGCCAGCACCATCCCCCCTCTCAACGAGCAGTACTTC. The J gene is TRBJ2-7, the V gene TRBV6-1; unclear D gene. This CDR3 is built from 13 residues. Per the germline V gene, CDR1 is MNHNS and CDR2 is SASEGT. V lost 7 bases and J 5 bases, leaving 15 bases between the germline ends.

This clonotype showed up just a few times. The chain couples TRBV2 to TRBJ1-2; the match to TRBD1 covers 9 bases. Trimming at V came to 4 bases and at J to 5 bases, leaving 2 bases not matched to a gene. Germline V gene lookup returns CDR1 SNHLY and CDR2 FYNNEI. The CDR3 length is 13 residues. The CDR3, as DNA: TGTGCCAGCAGTGTGACAGGGGGGTATGGCTACACCTTC. This translates into CASSVTGGYGYTF.

This clonotype has a handful of counts. The V call is TRBV21-1, the J call TRBJ1-4; the table calls TRBD1, which could not be checked here. TRBV21-1 counts as a pseudogene. This CDR3 has 15 amino acids. CDR3 DNA: TGTGCCAGCCTCAACCCCGGGGACACTAATGAAAAACTGTTTTTT. Translating gives CASLNPGDTNEKLFF.

The chain has TRBV12-3 or TRBV12-4 and TRBJ2-5; 9 bases are shared with TRBD2. The V segment lost 2 bases and the J segment 5 bases; nucleotides outside the gene matches: 6. This CDR3 is built from 15 residues. CDR3 loop: CASSLRAGGRETQYF. CDR3 DNA: TGTGCCAGCAGTTTACGAGCGGGGGGCAGGGAGACCCAGTACTTC.

This clonotype was seen ten or more times. The genes are TRBV15 and TRBJ1-5; tentatively, D is TRBD1 (6 bases). The CDR3 runs 19 residues. Germline CDR1 reads LNHNV; CDR2 reads YYDKDF (reference sequence). The V and J ends lost 1 base and 1 base respectively, with 20 bases between them. CDR3 sequence reads: CATSRVGGGRLASNQPQHF. The CDR3 DNA sequence: TGTGCCACCAGCAGAGTAGGTGGGGGGCGCTTGGCGAGCAATCAGCCCCAGCATTTT.

The chain combines TRBV24-1 with TRBJ1-5, with D hard to call. Trimming left V 0 bases short and J 3 bases short, with 14 bases between. Germline CDR1 reads KGHDR; CDR2 reads SFDVKD. The CDR3 totals 17 residues. CDR3 protein: CATSDLLGRSYNQPQHF. In DNA, the CDR3 is TGTGCCACCAGTGATTTGCTAGGGCGGTCTTACAATCAGCCCCAGCATTTT.

This clonotype was seen at least ten times. The chain employs TRBV5-1 and TRBJ2-5; unclear D gene. Per germline, CDR1 SGHRS and CDR2 YFSETQ. V lost 1 base to trimming and J lost 3 bases, with 16 bases between them. CDR3 length equals 16 residues. CDR3 DNA: TGCGCCAGCAGCTTGTTTTTCCTTGGACCGAAAGAGACCCAGTACTTC. Encoded protein: CASSLFFLGPKETQYF.

This clonotype showed up many times. The chain couples TRBV7-2 to TRBJ2-1; 12 bases are shared with TRBD2. CDR1 and CDR2 from the germline V gene are SGHTA and FQGNSA. The CDR3 has 16 residues. The J segment lost 8 bases and the V segment lost 5 bases, leaving 10 bases of the junction unmatched. CDR3 bases: TGTGCCAGCAGCGCAACTAGCGGGGGGTACGGGGATGAGCAGTTCTTC. Translation: CASSATSGGYGDEQFF.

This clonotype was recorded at least ten times. The chain has TRBV12-3 or TRBV12-4 and TRBJ2-5, with D possibly called TRBD1 or TRBD2 (5 bases each). This CDR3 region has 14 residues. Trimming took 5 bases from V and 5 from J, leaving 15 bases between them. The CDR3 DNA follows: TGTGCCAGCAGTCGTACGGGGCTGGGGGAGACCCAGTACTTC. It yields the protein CASSRTGLGETQYF.

There are many counts of this clonotype. The V and J genes are TRBV4-3 and TRBJ2-2, with D tentatively TRBD1 (5 bases). This CDR3 region has 16 residues. Germline CDR1 and CDR2: LGHNA and YSLEER. V lost 0 bases, J lost 1 base, and 9 bases lay in between. The CDR3 coding sequence is TGCGCCAGCAGCCAAGATGGCAGGGTGAACACCGGGGAGCTGTTTTTT. Translating it yields CASSQDGRVNTGELFF.

This clonotype was seen many times. This CDR3 is CASSTRFLWGNEQFF. The CDR3 DNA is TGTGCCAGCAGCACCCGATTCCTCTGGGGCAATGAGCAGTTCTTC. This sequence joins TRBV27 and TRBJ2-1; D remains ambiguous. CDR1 and CDR2 from the germline V gene are MNHEY and SMNVEV (reference sequence). This CDR3 comprises 15 residues. The V end lost 6 bases, the J end lost 6 bases, and 18 bases lay between the germline ends.

This clonotype was seen more than once but under ten times. V usage is TRBV12-3 or TRBV12-4 and J usage is TRBJ1-4, with TRBD1 matching 10 bases. The CDR3 has 14 amino acids. The trim removed 7 bases at V and 5 bases at J, leaving 4 bases unmatched. CDR3 nucleotide sequence: TGTGCCAGCACCCCGGGACAGGGGAATGAAAAACTGTTTTTT. Translated: CASTPGQGNEKLFF.

In nucleotides, the CDR3 is TGTGCCAGTATGACTACAGGGGGCACTGAAGCTTTCTTT. This translates into CASMTTGGTEAFF. The chain joins TRBV12-3 or TRBV12-4 to TRBJ1-1, with 8 bases lining up with TRBD1. The CDR3 runs to 13 residues. V was pared by 9 bases and J by 4 bases, with 7 bases of the junction left unmatched.